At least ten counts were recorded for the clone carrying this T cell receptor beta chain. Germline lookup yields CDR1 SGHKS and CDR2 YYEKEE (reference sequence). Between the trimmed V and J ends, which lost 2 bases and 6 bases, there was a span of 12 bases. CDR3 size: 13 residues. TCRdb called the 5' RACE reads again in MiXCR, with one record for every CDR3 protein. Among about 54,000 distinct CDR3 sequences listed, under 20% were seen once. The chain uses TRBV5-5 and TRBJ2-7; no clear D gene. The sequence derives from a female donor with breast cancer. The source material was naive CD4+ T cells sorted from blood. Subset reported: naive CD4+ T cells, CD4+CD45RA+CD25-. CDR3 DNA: TGTGCCAGCAGCTTTCTACTGGTGGGCGAGCAGTACTTC. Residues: CASSFLLVGEQYF.